This T cell receptor beta chain was sequenced during a study of blood T cells in healthy people across ages. Study in general: About one barcoded TCR beta cDNA was captured per two T cells. Notes on the study in general: TCR beta diversity correlated strongly with naive T cell percentage.

The CDR3 contains 15 residues. CDR1 and CDR2 from the germline V gene are SSHAT and FNYEAQ (reference sequence). Every donor contributed around 10 milliliters of peripheral blood by blood draw. Through a sample-barcoded 5' primer and a J-beta primer mix, a second PCR was run for roughly 6 to 11 cycles. Every cDNA was tagged by a template-switch adaptor with 12 random nucleotides. TCRdb re-analysed the 5' RACE reads in MiXCR, keeping a single row per CDR3 protein. The repertoire holds about 930,000 distinct CDR3 sequences, with almost 30% as singletons. At least ten counts were recorded for this clonotype. Its antigen is as yet unknown. An end of the junction does not agree with germline; a read error may underlie this. These data also featured in a second study, about T cells of mothers and their children.

The V call is TRBV7-7, the J call TRBJ2-1; no definite D call. The sequenced material came from blood. The origin of this receptor is a woman between 40 and 50 years old in good health. CDR3 region: CASSPARSTYNEQFF. For the CDR3, the DNA is TGTGCTAGCAGCCCCGCCAGGTCGACATACAATGAGCAGTTCTTC.